The 14 T cell receptor beta chains below were found in one sample sequenced in a study of shared clonotypes between healthy human individuals. Generated by immunoSEQ multiplex PCR, the TCRdb table keeps only in-frame clones and is missing some. The sample has hundreds of thousands of clones; roughly 95% are singletons. CD8 cells regarded as naive lacked CD45RO, were positively chosen for CCR7, and omitted terminally differentiated effector memory CD45RA+ cells. The specimen was naive CD8+ T cells sorted from blood. The origin of the receptors is a young woman in good health.

This chain links TRBV5-6 with TRBJ1-1; unclear D gene. V lost 0 bases, J lost 11 bases, and 14 bases lay in between. The CDR3 contains 13 residues. Germline CDR1 is SGHDT and CDR2 is YYEEEE. CDR3 amino acids: CASSLGAGIGAFF. The CDR3 DNA is TGTGCCAGCAGCTTGGGGGCCGGGATCGGCGCTTTCTTT.

The chain links TRBV4-1 to TRBJ1-4; D is ambiguous. CDR1 and CDR2 (germline): MGHRA, YSYEKL. The CDR3 sequence is 19 residues long. V dropped 3 bases and J dropped 4 bases, with 24 bases sitting between them. CDR3 amino acids: CASSQYLPPDGAFNEKLFF. DNA for the CDR3: TGCGCCAGCAGCCAGTACCTACCTCCGGACGGTGCTTTTAATGAAAAACTGTTTTTT.

The V and J genes are TRBV10-2 and TRBJ1-5; the D is unclear. The CDR3 contains 14 residues. Germline CDR1 and CDR2: WSHSY and SAAADI. V was clipped by 4 bases and J by 0 bases, with 7 bases between them. CDR3 sequence: CASSVGSSNQPQHF. The CDR3, as DNA: TGCGCCAGCAGTGTCGGCAGTAGCAATCAGCCCCAGCATTTT.

Note on this clone: The identical CDR3 is also encoded by other nucleotide sequences in the sample. This chain joins TRBV28 and TRBJ2-7; weak D call: TRBD2 (6 bases). Trimming took 5 bases from V and 0 from J, leaving 8 bases between them. CDR3 length: 13 residues. The germline V gene has CDR1 MDHEN and CDR2 SYDVKM. The CDR3, as DNA: TGTGCCAGCAGTCCCGGGGGCTCCTACGAGCAGTACTTC. As protein: CASSPGGSYEQYF.

The J gene is TRBJ2-5, the V gene TRBV19; 8 bases are shared with TRBD2. The CDR3 totals 16 residues. Germline values: CDR1 LNHDA, CDR2 SQIVND (reference sequence). Unmatched junction bases numbered 8, after V lost 0 bases and J lost 5 bases. CDR3 coding DNA: TGTGCCAGTAGTATAGATTCGGGAGGGCCCCGTGAGACCCAGTACTTC. Translation: CASSIDSGGPRETQYF. Filled out from reference TRBV19 and TRBJ2-5, the complete variable domain reads DGGITQSPKYLFRKEGQNVTLSCEQNLNHDAMYWYRQDPGQGLRLIYYSQIVNDFQKGDIAEGYSVSREKKESFPLTVTSAQKNPTAFYLCASSIDSGGPRETQYFGPGTRLLVL.

V and J are TRBV13 and TRBJ2-7, with 7 nucleotides matching TRBD1. The V and J ends lost 2 bases and 3 bases, in that order; junction bases with no gene match: 4. The CDR3 covers 14 residues. Per the germline V gene, CDR1 is PRHDT and CDR2 is FYEKMQ (reference sequence). CDR3: CASSLNAGGYEQYF. For the CDR3, the DNA is TGTGCCAGCAGCTTAAACGCAGGGGGCTACGAGCAGTACTTC.

The V call is TRBV7-9, the J call TRBJ2-3; a possible D gene is TRBD2 (6 bases). V was shortened by 1 base and J by 3 bases, with 8 bases between the two germline ends. Germline loops: CDR1 SEHNR, CDR2 FQNEAQ (reference sequence). The CDR3 extends over 14 amino acids. The CDR3 region is CASSLVGGTDTQYF. Written as DNA, the CDR3 is TGTGCCAGCAGCTTAGTTGGGGGGACAGATACGCAGTATTTT.

This chain uses TRBV28 with TRBJ2-1; 7 bases line up with TRBD2. There are 14 residues in the CDR3. Trimming removed 6 bases from V and 7 bases from J; junction bases left unmatched: 9. Germline V lookup: CDR1 MDHEN, CDR2 SYDVKM. DNA of the CDR3: TGTGCCAGCAGCCGTGGGAGGGCCAGGAATGAGCAGTTCTTC. It specifies CASSRGRARNEQFF. The whole variable domain, filled in from reference TRBV28 and TRBJ2-1, reads DVKVTQSSRYLVKRTGEKVFLECVQDMDHENMFWYRQDPGLGLRLIYFSYDVKMKEKGDIPEGYSVSREKKERFSLILESASTNQTSMYLCASSRGRARNEQFFGPGTRLTVL.

This chain uses TRBV7-6 with TRBJ2-7; the D is unclear. Germline lookup yields CDR1 SGHVS and CDR2 FNYEAQ. This CDR3 is built from 16 residues. The V end was cut by 0 bases, the J end by 1 base, with 13 bases between. The CDR3 DNA sequence: TGTGCCAGCAGCTTAGCTTCTGCGGAGAGATCCTACGAGCAGTACTTC. Encoded protein: CASSLASAERSYEQYF.

The rearrangement uses TRBV19 and TRBJ2-4; TRBD2 is a possible D gene (5 bases). This CDR3 spans 13 amino acids. Germline loops: CDR1 LNHDA, CDR2 SQIVND (reference sequence). Trimming pared 7 bases from V and 0 bases from J, leaving 7 bases between. The CDR3 region is CASIGEAKNIQYF. The CDR3 DNA reads as TGTGCCAGTATCGGGGAAGCCAAAAACATTCAGTACTTC. Filled out from reference TRBV19 and TRBJ2-4, the complete variable domain reads DGGITQSPKYLFRKEGQNVTLSCEQNLNHDAMYWYRQDPGQGLRLIYYSQIVNDFQKGDIAEGYSVSREKKESFPLTVTSAQKNPTAFYLCASIGEAKNIQYFGAGTRLSVL.

This clone was observed a handful of times. The chain carries TRBV20-1 and TRBJ1-2; D call uncertain. Trimming pared 3 bases from V and 8 bases from J, leaving 10 bases between. Germline-derived CDR1 and CDR2 are DFQATT and SNEGSKA (reference sequence). This CDR3 has 11 residues. CDR3 sequence (DNA): TGCAGTGCTAGGGGCGTGAGGGGCTACACCTTC. This gives the protein CSARGVRGYTF.

The rearrangement joins TRBV15 to TRBJ1-1, with D perhaps TRBD1 (5 bases). The CDR3 runs 16 residues. Per the germline V gene, CDR1 is LNHNV and CDR2 is YYDKDF (reference sequence). V gave up 5 bases and J gave up 4 bases, with 20 bases separating them. The CDR3 region has the DNA TGTGCCACCAGCGGAAGCAGGGTTCGGGGGGGCACTGAAGCTTTCTTT. Translating gives CATSGSRVRGGTEAFF.

The V and J genes are TRBV5-1 and TRBJ2-1, with 10 positions matching TRBD2. The CDR3 has 14 residues. The germline V gene has CDR1 SGHRS and CDR2 YFSETQ. V lost 3 bases to trimming and J lost 8 bases; unmatched junction nucleotides: 5. CDR3 sequence: CASSSGTSVYEQFF. CDR3 sequence (DNA): TGCGCCAGCAGCTCAGGGACTAGCGTGTATGAGCAGTTCTTC.

This clone was picked up a small number of times. The chain uses TRBV2 and TRBJ1-5, with no clear D. V lost 6 bases and J lost 1, with 10 bases in between. Germline assignment: CDR1 SNHLY and CDR2 FYNNEI. This CDR3 is 14 amino acids long. This chain's CDR3 is CASSALRSNQPQHF. DNA of the CDR3: TGTGCCAGCAGCGCCCTCCGGAGCAATCAGCCCCAGCATTTT.